The clone carrying this T cell receptor beta chain was seen once. The CDR3 is made up of 15 amino acids. Germline lookup yields CDR1 SGHVS and CDR2 FQNEAQ. V lost 6 bases to trimming and J lost 0 bases; unmatched junction nucleotides: 4. Profiling relied on immunoSEQ multiplex PCR, and the TCRdb table lists in-frame clones only, not all of them. The sample lists about 120,000 clones; more than 75% were seen once. This specimen comes from a study of control samples from healthy donors and cancer patients. This clonotype was sampled from a man aged 25-45 years in good health. Material: blood. The chain couples TRBV7-8 to TRBJ1-1; TRBD1 matches 10 bases. The CDR3 sequence is CASRAGTGVNTEAFF. CDR3 nucleotide sequence: TGTGCCAGCAGAGCCGGGACAGGGGTGAACACTGAAGCTTTCTTT.